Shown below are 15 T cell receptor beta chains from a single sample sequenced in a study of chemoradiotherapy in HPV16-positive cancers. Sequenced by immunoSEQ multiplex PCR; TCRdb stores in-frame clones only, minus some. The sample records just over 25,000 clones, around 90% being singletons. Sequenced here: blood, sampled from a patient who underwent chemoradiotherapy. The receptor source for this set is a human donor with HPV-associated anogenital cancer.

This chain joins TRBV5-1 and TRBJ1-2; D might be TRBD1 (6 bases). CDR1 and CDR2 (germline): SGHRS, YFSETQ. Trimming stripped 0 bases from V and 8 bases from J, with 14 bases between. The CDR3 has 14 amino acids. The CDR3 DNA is TGCGCCAGCAGCTTGGCTTCAGGGGTTGGAGGCTACACCTTC. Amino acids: CASSLASGVGGYTF.

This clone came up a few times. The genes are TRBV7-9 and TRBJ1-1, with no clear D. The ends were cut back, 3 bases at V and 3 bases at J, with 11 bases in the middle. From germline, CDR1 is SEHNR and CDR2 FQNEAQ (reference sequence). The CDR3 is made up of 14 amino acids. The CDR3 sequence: CASSFGVGYTEAFF. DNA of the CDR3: TGTGCCAGCAGCTTCGGGGTAGGTTACACTGAAGCTTTCTTT.

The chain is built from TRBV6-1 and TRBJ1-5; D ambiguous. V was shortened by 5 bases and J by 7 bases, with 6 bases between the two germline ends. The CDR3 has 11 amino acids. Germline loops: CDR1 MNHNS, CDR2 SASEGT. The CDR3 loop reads CASSYTQPQHF. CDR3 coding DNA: TGTGCCAGCAGTTACACCCAGCCCCAGCATTTT.

Written as DNA, the CDR3 is TGCAGTGCTAGCCCGAACGAGCAGTACTTC. It specifies CSASPNEQYF. The V gene is TRBV20-1, the J gene TRBJ2-7; D is uncertain. The CDR3 is made up of 10 amino acids. The V and J ends lost 3 bases and 5 bases respectively, with 5 bases between them. From germline, CDR1 is DFQATT and CDR2 SNEGSKA (reference sequence).

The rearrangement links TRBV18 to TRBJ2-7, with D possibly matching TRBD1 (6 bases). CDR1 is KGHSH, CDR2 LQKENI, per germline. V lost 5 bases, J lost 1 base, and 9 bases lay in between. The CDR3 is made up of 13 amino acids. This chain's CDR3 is CASSSGQSYEQYF. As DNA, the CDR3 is TGTGCCAGCTCATCCGGACAGTCCTACGAGCAGTACTTC.

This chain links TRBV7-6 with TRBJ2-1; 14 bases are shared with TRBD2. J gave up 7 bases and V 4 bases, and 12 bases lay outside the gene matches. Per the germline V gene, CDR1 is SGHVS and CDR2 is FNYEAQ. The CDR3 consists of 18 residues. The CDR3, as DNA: TGTGCCAGCAGCTCAGGGACTAGCGGGAGAGGAGGTCGGAATGAGCAGTTCTTC. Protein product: CASSSGTSGRGGRNEQFF.

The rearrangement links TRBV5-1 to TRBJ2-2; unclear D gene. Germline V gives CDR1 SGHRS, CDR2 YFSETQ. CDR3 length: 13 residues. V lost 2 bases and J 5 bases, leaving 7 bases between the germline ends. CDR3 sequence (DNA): TGCGCCAGCAGCTTTAAGGAGACCGGGGAGCTGTTTTTT. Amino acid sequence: CASSFKETGELFF. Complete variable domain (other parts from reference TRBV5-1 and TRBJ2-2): KAGVTQTPRYLIKTRGQQVTLSCSPISGHRSVSWYQQTPGQGLQFLFEYFSETQRNKGNFPGRFSGRQFSNSRSEMNVSTLELGDSALYLCASSFKETGELFFGEGSRLTVL.

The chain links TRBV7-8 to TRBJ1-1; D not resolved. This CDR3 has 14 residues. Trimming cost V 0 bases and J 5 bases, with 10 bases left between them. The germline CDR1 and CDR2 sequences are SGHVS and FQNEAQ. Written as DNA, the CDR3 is TGTGCCAGCAGCTTAGCTCGGAGCGGGACTGAAGCTTTCTTT. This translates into CASSLARSGTEAFF.

The CDR3 reads CASTPSKASDADTQYF. The DNA of the CDR3 is TGTGCCAGTACCCCCTCTAAGGCTAGCGATGCAGATACGCAGTATTTT. V and J are TRBV19 and TRBJ2-3, with D perhaps matching TRBD2 (6 bases). V was shortened by 7 bases and J by 4 bases, with 21 bases between the two germline ends. Germline loops: CDR1 LNHDA, CDR2 SQIVND (reference sequence). CDR3 size: 16 residues.

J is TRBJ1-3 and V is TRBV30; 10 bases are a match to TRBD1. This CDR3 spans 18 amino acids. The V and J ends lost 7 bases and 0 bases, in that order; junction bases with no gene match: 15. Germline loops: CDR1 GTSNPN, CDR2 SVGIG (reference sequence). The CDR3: CASEGGQGTPSSGNTIYF. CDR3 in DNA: TGTGCCTCGGAGGGGGGACAGGGGACCCCGTCCTCTGGAAACACCATATATTTT.

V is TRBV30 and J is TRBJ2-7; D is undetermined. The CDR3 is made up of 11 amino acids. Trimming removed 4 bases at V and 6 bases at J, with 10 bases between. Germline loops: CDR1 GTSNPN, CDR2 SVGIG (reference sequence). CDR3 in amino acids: CAWTTPGEQYF. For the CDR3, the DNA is TGTGCCTGGACCACCCCCGGCGAGCAGTACTTC.

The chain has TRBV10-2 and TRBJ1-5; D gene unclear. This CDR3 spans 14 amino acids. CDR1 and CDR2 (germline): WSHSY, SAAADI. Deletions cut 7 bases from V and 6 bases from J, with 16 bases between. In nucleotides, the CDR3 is TGCGCCAGCAAGCCCACGGGGAGAGGTCAGCCCCAGCATTTT. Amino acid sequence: CASKPTGRGQPQHF.

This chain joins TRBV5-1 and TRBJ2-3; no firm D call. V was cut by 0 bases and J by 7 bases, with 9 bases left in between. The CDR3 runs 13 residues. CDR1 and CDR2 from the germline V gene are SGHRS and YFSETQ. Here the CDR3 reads CASSLALGNTQYF. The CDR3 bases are TGCGCCAGCAGCTTGGCCCTTGGTAATACGCAGTATTTT.

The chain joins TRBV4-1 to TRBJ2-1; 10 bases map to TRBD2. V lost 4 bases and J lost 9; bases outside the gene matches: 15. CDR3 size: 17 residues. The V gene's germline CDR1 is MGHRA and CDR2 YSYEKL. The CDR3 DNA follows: TGCGCCAGCAGCCTTTGGACTAGCGGTTTAGAAATCGGTGAGCAGTTCTTC. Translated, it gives CASSLWTSGLEIGEQFF.

CDR3 amino acids: CASSSSGTPQPGDSPLHF. For the CDR3, the DNA is TGTGCCAGCAGTTCCTCCGGGACGCCTCAACCCGGCGATTCACCCCTCCACTTT. This chain joins TRBV27 and TRBJ1-6; perhaps TRBD1 as D (5 bases). In germline, CDR1 is MNHEY, CDR2 SMNVEV (reference sequence). This CDR3 is built from 18 residues. The V end lost 4 bases, the J end lost 8 bases, and 24 bases lay between the germline ends.